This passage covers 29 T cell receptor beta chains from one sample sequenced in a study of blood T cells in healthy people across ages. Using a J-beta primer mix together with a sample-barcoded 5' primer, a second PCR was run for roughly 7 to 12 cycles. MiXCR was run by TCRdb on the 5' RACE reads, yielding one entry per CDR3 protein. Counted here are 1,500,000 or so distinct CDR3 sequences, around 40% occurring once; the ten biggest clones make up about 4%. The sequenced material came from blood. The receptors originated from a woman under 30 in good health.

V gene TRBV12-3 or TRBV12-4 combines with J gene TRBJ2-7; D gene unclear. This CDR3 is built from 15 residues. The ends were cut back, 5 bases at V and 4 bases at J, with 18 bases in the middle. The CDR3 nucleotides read TGTGCCAGCAGTGCCCTTGTGGAGCCGGGTTACGAGCAGTACTTC. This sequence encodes CASSALVEPGYEQYF.

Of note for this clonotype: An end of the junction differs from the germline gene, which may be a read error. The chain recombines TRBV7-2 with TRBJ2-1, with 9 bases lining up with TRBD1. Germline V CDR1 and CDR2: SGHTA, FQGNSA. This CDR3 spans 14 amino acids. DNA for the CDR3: TGTGCCAGCAACTTAGCTACAGGGGGCGATGAGCAGTTCTTC. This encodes CASNLATGGDEQFF. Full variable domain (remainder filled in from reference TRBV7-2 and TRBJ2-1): GAGVSQSPSNKVTEKGKDVELRCDPISGHTALYWYRQSLGQGLEFLIYFQGNSAPDKSGLPSDRFSAERTGGSVSTLTIQRTQQEDSAVYLCASNLATGGDEQFFGPGTRLTVL.

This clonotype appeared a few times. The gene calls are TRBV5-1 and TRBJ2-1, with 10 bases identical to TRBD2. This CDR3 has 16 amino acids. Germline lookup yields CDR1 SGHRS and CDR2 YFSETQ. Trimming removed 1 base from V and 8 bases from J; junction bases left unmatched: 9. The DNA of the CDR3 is TGCGCCAGCAGCTTGACTAGCGGGGAAGGTGGTTATGAGCAGTTCTTC. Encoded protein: CASSLTSGEGGYEQFF.

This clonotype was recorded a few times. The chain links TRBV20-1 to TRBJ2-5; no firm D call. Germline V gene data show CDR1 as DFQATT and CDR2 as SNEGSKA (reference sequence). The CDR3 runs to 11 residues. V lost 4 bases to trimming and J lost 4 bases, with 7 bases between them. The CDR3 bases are TGCAGTGCTAACGTGTTAGAGACCCAGTACTTC. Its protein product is CSANVLETQYF.

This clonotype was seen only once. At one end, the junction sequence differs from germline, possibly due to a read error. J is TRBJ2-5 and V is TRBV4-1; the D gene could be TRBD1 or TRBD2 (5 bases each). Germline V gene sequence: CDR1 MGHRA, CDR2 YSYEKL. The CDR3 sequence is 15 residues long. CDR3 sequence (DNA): TGCGCCAGCAGCCAAGTCTACGGGGCCCAAGGGACCCAGTACTTC. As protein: CASSQVYGAQGTQYF.

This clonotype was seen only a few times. In DNA form, the CDR3 reads TGTGCCAGCAGTGTCAACAGGGGTGCCTATGGCTACACCTTC. Protein sequence: CASSVNRGAYGYTF. V is TRBV6-2 or TRBV6-3 and J is TRBJ1-2, with 7 bases aligning to TRBD1. The germline V gene has CDR1 MNHEY and CDR2 SVGEGT. V lost 5 bases, J lost 4 bases, and 7 bases stayed unmatched. The CDR3 length is 14 residues.

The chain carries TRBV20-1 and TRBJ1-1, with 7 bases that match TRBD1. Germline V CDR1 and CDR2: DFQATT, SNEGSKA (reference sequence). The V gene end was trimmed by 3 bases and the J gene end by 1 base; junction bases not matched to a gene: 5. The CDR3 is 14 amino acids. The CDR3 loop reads CSARWGTANTEAFF. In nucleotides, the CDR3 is TGCAGTGCTAGGTGGGGGACAGCGAACACTGAAGCTTTCTTT.

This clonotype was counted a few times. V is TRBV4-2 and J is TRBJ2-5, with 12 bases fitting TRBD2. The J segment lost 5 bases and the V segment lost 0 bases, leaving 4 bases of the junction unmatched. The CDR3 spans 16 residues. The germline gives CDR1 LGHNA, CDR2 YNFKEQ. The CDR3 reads CASSQELAGGVETQYF. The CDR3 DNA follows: TGTGCCAGCAGCCAAGAACTAGCGGGAGGAGTGGAGACCCAGTACTTC.

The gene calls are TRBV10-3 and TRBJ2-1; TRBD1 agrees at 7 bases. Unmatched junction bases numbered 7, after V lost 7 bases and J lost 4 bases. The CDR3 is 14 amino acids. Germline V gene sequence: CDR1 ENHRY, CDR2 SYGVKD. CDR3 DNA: TGTGCCATCAATCAAGACAGGGTATACAATGAGCAGTTCTTC. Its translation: CAINQDRVYNEQFF.

CDR3 nucleotide sequence: TGTGCCAGCAGCCCATTACCAACAGGGGATCTAGCCGAGCAGTTCTTC. It is translated as CASSPLPTGDLAEQFF. The V and J genes are TRBV7-8 and TRBJ2-1, with 7 bases lining up with TRBD1. In germline, CDR1 is SGHVS, CDR2 FQNEAQ. The CDR3 is 16 amino acids. V lost 5 bases, J lost 10 bases, and 17 bases stayed unmatched.

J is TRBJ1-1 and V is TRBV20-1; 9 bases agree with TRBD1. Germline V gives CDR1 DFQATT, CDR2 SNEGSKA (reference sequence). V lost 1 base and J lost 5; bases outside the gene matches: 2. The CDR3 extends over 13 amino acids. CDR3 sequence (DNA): TGCAGTGCTAGAGTGACAGGGGGGACTGAAGCTTTCTTT. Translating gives CSARVTGGTEAFF.

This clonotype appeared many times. The CDR3 here is CASSLAGGQPQHF. The DNA of the CDR3 is TGTGCCAGCAGTTTGGCAGGGGGCCAGCCCCAGCATTTT. V is TRBV27 and J is TRBJ1-5; 8 bases are a match to TRBD1. Germline loops: CDR1 MNHEY, CDR2 SMNVEV (reference sequence). The CDR3 length is 13 residues. Trimming removed 3 bases from V and 7 bases from J; junction bases left unmatched: 2.

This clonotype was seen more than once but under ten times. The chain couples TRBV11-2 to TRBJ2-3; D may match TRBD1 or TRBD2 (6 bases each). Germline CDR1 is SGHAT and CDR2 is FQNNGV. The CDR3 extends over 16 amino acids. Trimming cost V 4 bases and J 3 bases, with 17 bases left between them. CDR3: CASSSRGVGVTDTQYF. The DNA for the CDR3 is TGTGCCAGCAGCTCGAGGGGGGTCGGTGTTACAGATACGCAGTATTTT.

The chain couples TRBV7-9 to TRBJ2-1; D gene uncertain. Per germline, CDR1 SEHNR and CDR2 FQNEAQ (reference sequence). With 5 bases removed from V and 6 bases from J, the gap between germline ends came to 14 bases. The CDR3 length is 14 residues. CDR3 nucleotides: TGTGCCAGCAGCGTGGGCAATGCATTCAATGAGCAGTTCTTC. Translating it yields CASSVGNAFNEQFF.

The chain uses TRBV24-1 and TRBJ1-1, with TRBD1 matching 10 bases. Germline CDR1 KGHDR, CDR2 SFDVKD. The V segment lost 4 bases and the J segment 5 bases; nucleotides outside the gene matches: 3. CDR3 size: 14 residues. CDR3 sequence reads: CATSELGQGTEAFF. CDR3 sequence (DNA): TGTGCCACCAGTGAGCTGGGACAGGGGACTGAAGCTTTCTTT.

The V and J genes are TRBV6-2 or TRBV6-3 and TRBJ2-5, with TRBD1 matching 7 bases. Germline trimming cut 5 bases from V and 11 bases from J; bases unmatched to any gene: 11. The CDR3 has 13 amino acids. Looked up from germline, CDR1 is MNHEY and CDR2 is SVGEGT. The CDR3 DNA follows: TGTGCCAGCAGTAGGGGACAGTACAATGAGCAGTACTTC. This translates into CASSRGQYNEQYF.

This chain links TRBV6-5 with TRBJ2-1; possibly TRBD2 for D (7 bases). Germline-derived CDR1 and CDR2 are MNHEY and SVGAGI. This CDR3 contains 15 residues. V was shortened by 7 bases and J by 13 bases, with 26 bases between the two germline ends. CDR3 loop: CASIPGLGGGETQFF. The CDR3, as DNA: TGTGCCAGCATTCCGGGATTGGGAGGGGGAGAGACCCAGTTCTTC.

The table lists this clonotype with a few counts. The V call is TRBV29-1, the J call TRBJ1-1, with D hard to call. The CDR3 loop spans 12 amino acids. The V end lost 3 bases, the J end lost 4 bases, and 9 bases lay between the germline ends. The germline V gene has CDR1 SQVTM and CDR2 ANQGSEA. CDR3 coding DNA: TGCAGCGTTGATGTAGGGTTCACTGAAGCTTTCTTT. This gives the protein CSVDVGFTEAFF.

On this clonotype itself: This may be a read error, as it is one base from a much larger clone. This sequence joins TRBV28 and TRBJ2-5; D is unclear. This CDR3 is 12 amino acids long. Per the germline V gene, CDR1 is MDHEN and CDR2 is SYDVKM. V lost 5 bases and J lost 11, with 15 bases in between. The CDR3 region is CASSPYQPTQYF. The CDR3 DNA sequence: TGTGCCAGCAGTCCCTATCAACCCACGCAGTACTTC.

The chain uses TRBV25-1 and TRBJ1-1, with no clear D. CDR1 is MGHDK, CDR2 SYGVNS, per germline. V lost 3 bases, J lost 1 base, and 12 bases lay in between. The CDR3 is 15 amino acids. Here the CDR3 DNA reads TGTGCCAGCAGTGATGCAGGACTAGCGAACACTGAAGCTTTCTTT. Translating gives CASSDAGLANTEAFF.

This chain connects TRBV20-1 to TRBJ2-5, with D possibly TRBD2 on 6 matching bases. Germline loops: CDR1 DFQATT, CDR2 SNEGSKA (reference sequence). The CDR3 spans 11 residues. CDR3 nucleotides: TGCGGGGGGTTTTTGGGGGAGACCCAGTACTTC. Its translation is CGGFLGETQYF.

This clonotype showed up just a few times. The DNA of the CDR3 is TGCGCCAGCAGGACATCTTCTGGCTACACCTTC. Amino acid sequence: CASRTSSGYTF. J is TRBJ1-2 and V is TRBV10-2, with unresolved D. Trimming left V 6 bases short and J 7 bases short, with 9 bases between. The CDR3 extends over 11 amino acids. Germline values: CDR1 WSHSY, CDR2 SAAADI.

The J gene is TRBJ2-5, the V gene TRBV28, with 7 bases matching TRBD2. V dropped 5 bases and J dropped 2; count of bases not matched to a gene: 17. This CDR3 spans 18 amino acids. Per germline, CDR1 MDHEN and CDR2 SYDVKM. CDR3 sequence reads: CASSPTPREGTEQETQYF. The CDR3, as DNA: TGTGCCAGCAGTCCCACCCCGAGGGAGGGGACCGAACAAGAGACCCAGTACTTC.

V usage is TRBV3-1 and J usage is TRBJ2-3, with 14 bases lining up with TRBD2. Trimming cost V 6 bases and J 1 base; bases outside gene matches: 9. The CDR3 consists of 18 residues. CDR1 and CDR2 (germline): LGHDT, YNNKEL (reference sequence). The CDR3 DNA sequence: TGTGCCAGCAGGGACCAGACTAGCGGGGGGGCCGGCACAGATACGCAGTATTTT. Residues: CASRDQTSGGAGTDTQYF.

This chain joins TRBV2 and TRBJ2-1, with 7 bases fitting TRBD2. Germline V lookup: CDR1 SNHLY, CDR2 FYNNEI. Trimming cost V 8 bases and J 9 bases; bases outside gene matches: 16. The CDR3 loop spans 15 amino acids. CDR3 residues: CASGGDYPRGSEQFF. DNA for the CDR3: TGTGCCAGCGGAGGGGACTACCCGAGGGGCTCTGAGCAGTTCTTC.

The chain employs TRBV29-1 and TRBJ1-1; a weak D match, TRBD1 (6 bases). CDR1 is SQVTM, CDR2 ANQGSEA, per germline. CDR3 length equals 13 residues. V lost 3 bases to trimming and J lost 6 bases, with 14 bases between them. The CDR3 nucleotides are TGCAGCGTTGAGGGGGGGCGCGGACCTGAAGCTTTCTTT. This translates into CSVEGGRGPEAFF.

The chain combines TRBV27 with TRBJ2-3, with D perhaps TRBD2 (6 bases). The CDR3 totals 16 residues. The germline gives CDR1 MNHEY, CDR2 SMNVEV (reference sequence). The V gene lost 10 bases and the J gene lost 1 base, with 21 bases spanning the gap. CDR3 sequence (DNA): TGTGCCAACAGCCCTAGGACTAACCCCCGCACAGATACGCAGTATTTT. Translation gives CANSPRTNPRTDTQYF.

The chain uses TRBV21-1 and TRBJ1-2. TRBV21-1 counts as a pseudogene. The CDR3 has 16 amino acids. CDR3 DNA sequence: TGTGCCAGCAGCACACCTGACAACATCTGGGGCTATGGCTACACCTTC. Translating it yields CASSTPDNIWGYGYTF.

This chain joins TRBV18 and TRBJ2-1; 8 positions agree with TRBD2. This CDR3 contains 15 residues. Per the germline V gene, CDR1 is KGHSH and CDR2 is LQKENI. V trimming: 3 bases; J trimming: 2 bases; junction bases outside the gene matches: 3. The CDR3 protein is CASSPISGTYNEQFF. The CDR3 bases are TGTGCCAGCTCACCTATTAGCGGGACCTACAATGAGCAGTTCTTC.